This entry lists 20 T cell receptor beta chains sequenced from one sample in a study of identical twins. TCRdb passed the 5' RACE reads through MiXCR, listing each CDR3 protein once. This table holds around 490,000 distinct CDR3 sequences, 20% to 25% found once. These data also formed part of another study, on yellow fever vaccine responses in identical twins.

The source material was CD4+ T cells sorted from blood. All receptors come from a woman aged 18-30 years in good health.

This sequence joins TRBV7-9 and TRBJ2-3, with 7 bases identical to TRBD2. V trimming: 3 bases; J trimming: 3 bases; junction bases outside the gene matches: 6. Germline-derived CDR1 and CDR2 are SEHNR and FQNEAQ (reference sequence). This CDR3 is 15 amino acids long. CDR3 nucleotide sequence: TGTGCCAGCAGCTTGAGGGGCGGGAGTACAGATACGCAGTATTTT. This codes for CASSLRGGSTDTQYF.

The chain carries TRBV18 and TRBJ2-5; 7 nucleotides line up with TRBD2. Germline assignment: CDR1 KGHSH and CDR2 LQKENI. The V segment lost 2 bases and the J segment 2 bases; nucleotides outside the gene matches: 8. The CDR3 spans 16 residues. The CDR3 sequence: CASSPNPSGGQETQYF. CDR3 in DNA: TGTGCCAGCTCACCAAATCCTAGCGGCGGACAAGAGACCCAGTACTTC.

The CDR3 DNA reads as TGCAGTGCTAGGCGACTAGCCACAGATACGCAGTATTTT. Translating it yields CSARRLATDTQYF. The chain has TRBV20-1 and TRBJ2-3, with TRBD2 matching 7 bases. The CDR3 runs to 13 residues. Germline CDR1 and CDR2: DFQATT and SNEGSKA (reference sequence). The trim removed 3 bases at V and 2 bases at J, leaving 2 bases unmatched.

This chain joins TRBV29-1 and TRBJ2-3; 10 bases match TRBD2. Germline V lookup: CDR1 SQVTM, CDR2 ANQGSEA. Trimming cost V 3 bases and J 5 bases; bases outside gene matches: 8. CDR3 length: 15 amino acids. DNA for the CDR3: TGCAGCGTTGAGCGCCTAGCGGGGGATGGAGATACGCAGTATTTT. Protein: CSVERLAGDGDTQYF.

This clonotype was recorded a few times. The chain joins TRBV6-5 to TRBJ2-2; D is possibly TRBD2 (6 bases). The germline V gene has CDR1 MNHEY and CDR2 SVGAGI. V was cut by 2 bases and J by 7 bases, with 17 bases left in between. This CDR3 region has 16 residues. The CDR3 protein is CASSYGKTRDRGELFF. CDR3 coding DNA: TGTGCCAGCAGTTACGGAAAGACTAGAGATCGCGGGGAGCTGTTTTTT.

V is TRBV12-3 or TRBV12-4 and J is TRBJ1-6, with 7 bases aligning to TRBD1. V dropped 5 bases and J dropped 10; count of bases not matched to a gene: 11. The CDR3 runs 15 residues. The CDR3 is CASSTRQGRSSPLHF. Here the CDR3 DNA reads TGTGCCAGCAGTACCAGACAGGGCCGTTCGTCACCCCTCCACTTT.

V gene TRBV14 combines with J gene TRBJ2-5; D may be TRBD1 or TRBD2 (6 bases each). Germline V gene lookup returns CDR1 SGHDN and CDR2 FVKESK. Trimming removed 4 bases at V and 4 bases at J, with 16 bases between. The CDR3 runs 15 residues. This CDR3 reads CASSPWGAAAETQYF. In nucleotides, the CDR3 is TGTGCCAGCAGCCCCTGGGGGGCCGCTGCAGAGACCCAGTACTTC.

The chain uses TRBV10-3 and TRBJ2-1; perhaps TRBD2 as D (6 bases). The CDR3 extends over 14 amino acids. Germline CDR1 and CDR2: ENHRY and SYGVKD. With 7 bases removed from V and 8 bases from J, the gap between germline ends came to 18 bases. Here the CDR3 reads CAIKERAEGHEQFF. The CDR3 DNA reads TGTGCCATCAAAGAGCGAGCGGAGGGGCATGAGCAGTTCTTC.

J is TRBJ2-5 and V is TRBV7-9, with a possible D match to TRBD2 (6 bases). This CDR3 is built from 16 residues. V shed 1 base and J shed 2 bases, with 14 bases lying between them. Germline-derived CDR1 and CDR2 are SEHNR and FQNEAQ (reference sequence). The CDR3 here is CASSLGRGASQETQYF. CDR3 nucleotides: TGTGCCAGCAGCTTAGGCCGCGGGGCCTCTCAAGAGACCCAGTACTTC.

This clonotype was observed a handful of times. The chain uses TRBV15 and TRBJ2-1, with no clear D. The ends were cut back, 1 base at V and 7 bases at J, with 5 bases in the middle. Looked up from germline, CDR1 is LNHNV and CDR2 is YYDKDF (reference sequence). The CDR3 extends over 12 amino acids. Here the CDR3 reads CATSRGPNEQFF. The CDR3 DNA sequence: TGTGCCACCAGCAGAGGCCCTAATGAGCAGTTCTTC.

The chain employs TRBV5-1 and TRBJ2-1; 12 nucleotides agree with TRBD2. The V and J ends lost 4 bases and 7 bases, in that order; junction bases with no gene match: 9. The CDR3 runs to 16 residues. Germline loops: CDR1 SGHRS, CDR2 YFSETQ. DNA for the CDR3: TGCGCCAGCAGCGTTGCCTCTAGCGGGAGGGGAAATGAGCAGTTCTTC. Protein product: CASSVASSGRGNEQFF. The full variable domain, completed using reference TRBV5-1 and TRBJ2-1, is KAGVTQTPRYLIKTRGQQVTLSCSPISGHRSVSWYQQTPGQGLQFLFEYFSETQRNKGNFPGRFSGRQFSNSRSEMNVSTLELGDSALYLCASSVASSGRGNEQFFGPGTRLTVL.

The chain carries TRBV15 and TRBJ2-7, with unresolved D. The V and J ends lost 1 base and 2 bases respectively, with 12 bases between them. CDR3 length: 15 residues. CDR1 LNHNV and CDR2 YYDKDF come from the germline V gene (reference sequence). The CDR3 protein is CATSRGRTATYEQYF. Written as DNA, the CDR3 is TGTGCCACCAGCAGAGGTCGGACGGCGACCTACGAGCAGTACTTC.

This clonotype turned up a few times. The rearrangement uses TRBV12-3 or TRBV12-4 and TRBJ2-3; 7 nucleotides line up with TRBD2. Trimming cost V 6 bases and J 6 bases; bases outside gene matches: 9. The CDR3 is 14 residues long. Written as DNA, the CDR3 is TGTGCCAGCAGGAGGCGGGGGTCCGAGGATACGCAGTATTTT. Translated, it gives CASRRRGSEDTQYF.

CDR3 in DNA: TGCGCCAGCAGGGAGTCGGCCGGGGAGCTGTTTTTT. It codes for CASRESAGELFF. The chain recombines TRBV5-1 with TRBJ2-2; D unclear. The CDR3 runs 12 residues. Between the trimmed V and J ends, which lost 5 bases and 6 bases, there was a span of 8 bases. From germline, CDR1 is SGHRS and CDR2 YFSETQ.

This clonotype was detected ten times or more. The chain combines TRBV12-3 or TRBV12-4 with TRBJ2-1; 12 bases align to TRBD2. The V and J ends lost 5 bases and 4 bases, in that order; junction bases with no gene match: 3. The CDR3 covers 15 residues. The CDR3 region is CASSPLAGGYNEQFF. CDR3 bases: TGTGCCAGCAGTCCTCTAGCGGGAGGGTACAATGAGCAGTTCTTC.

This clonotype occurred a few times. The V call is TRBV6-5, the J call TRBJ1-3, with a tentative D call TRBD1 (6 bases). Germline V lookup: CDR1 MNHEY, CDR2 SVGAGI. CDR3 length equals 12 residues. With 5 bases removed from V and 8 bases from J, the gap between germline ends came to 10 bases. CDR3 sequence: CASSNRADTIYF. CDR3 nucleotides: TGTGCCAGCAGTAACAGGGCGGACACCATATATTTT.

This clonotype was counted only a few times. The V and J genes are TRBV7-2 and TRBJ1-5; 7 nucleotides align to TRBD1. Germline CDR1 is SGHTA and CDR2 is FQGNSA. The CDR3 contains 14 residues. Losses at the gene ends were 6 bases for V and 7 bases for J; bases not matched to a gene: 9. CDR3 sequence reads: CASRLQGTGQPQHF. Written as DNA, the CDR3 is TGTGCCAGCAGACTACAGGGGACGGGGCAGCCCCAGCATTTT.

The chain links TRBV4-1 to TRBJ2-1; D is perhaps TRBD1 (5 bases). This CDR3 contains 17 residues. Looked up from germline, CDR1 is MGHRA and CDR2 is YSYEKL. The V end lost 0 bases, the J end lost 5 bases, and 17 bases lay between the germline ends. CDR3 nucleotide sequence: TGCGCCAGCAGCCAAGATCCCCACCCAGGGTGGGACAATGAGCAGTTCTTC. Protein sequence: CASSQDPHPGWDNEQFF.

This clonotype occurred a few times. The V and J genes are TRBV7-3 and TRBJ2-5; the match to TRBD1 covers 11 bases. The CDR3 is 17 amino acids. Germline loops: CDR1 SGHTA, CDR2 FQGTGA. The ends lost 2 bases at V and 5 bases at J; junction bases unmatched: 10. The CDR3 DNA reads as TGTGCCAGCAGCTTACGGGGGGGACAGGGGGACGGTGAGACCCAGTACTTC. It yields the protein CASSLRGGQGDGETQYF. Together with reference TRBV7-3 and TRBJ2-5, the CDR3 gives the full variable domain: GAGVSQTPSNKVTEKGKYVELRCDPISGHTALYWYRQSLGQGPEFLIYFQGTGAADDSGLPNDRFFAVRPEGSVSTLKIQRTERGDSAVYLCASSLRGGQGDGETQYFGPGTRLLVL.

The table lists this clonotype with a few counts. V gene TRBV2 combines with J gene TRBJ2-5; D may be TRBD2 (6 bases). Trimming pared 8 bases from V and 4 bases from J, leaving 14 bases between. The germline CDR1 and CDR2 sequences are SNHLY and FYNNEI. CDR3 size: 13 residues. Written as DNA, the CDR3 is TGTGCCAGCGACCGACTAGTTCGAGAGACCCAGTACTTC. Translating it yields CASDRLVRETQYF.